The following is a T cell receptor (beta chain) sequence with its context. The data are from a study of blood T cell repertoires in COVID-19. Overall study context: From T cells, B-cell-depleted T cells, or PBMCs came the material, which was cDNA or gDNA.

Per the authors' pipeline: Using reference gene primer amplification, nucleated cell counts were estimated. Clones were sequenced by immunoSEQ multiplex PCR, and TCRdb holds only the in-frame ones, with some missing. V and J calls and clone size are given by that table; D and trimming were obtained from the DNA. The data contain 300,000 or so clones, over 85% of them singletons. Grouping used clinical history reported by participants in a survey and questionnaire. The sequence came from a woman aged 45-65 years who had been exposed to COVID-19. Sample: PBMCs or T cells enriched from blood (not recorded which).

The CDR3 reads CASSTPPTASNQPQHF. The CDR3 coding sequence is TGTGCCAGTAGTACCCCTCCGACAGCAAGCAATCAGCCCCAGCATTTT. The gene calls are TRBV19 and TRBJ1-5, with a weak D call TRBD1 (5 bases). This CDR3 spans 16 amino acids. V was pared by 4 bases and J by 1 base, with 14 bases between. Germline V CDR1 and CDR2: LNHDA, SQIVND (reference sequence).